Given below is one T cell receptor beta chain in context. Relative to the germline gene, one junction end is altered; a read error may explain this. The study ran the assay at deep level. Here immunoSEQ multiplex PCR was the method, and the copy in TCRdb shows in-frame clones only, minus some. The sample has approximately 2,000,000 clones; about nine tenths are singletons. The data derive from a study of shared clonotypes between healthy human individuals. Recent acute infections and vaccinations were absent in the healthy HIV-negative adult donors. The sequenced sample was naive CD4+ T cells from PBMCs. Subset specified: CD45RA+ positively selected. This TCR was recovered from a man younger than 30 in good health. Some clones in this sample may be carry-over from other donors' samples.

The CDR3 region has the DNA TGCGCCAGCAGCTCGTCTCCCGGGACACTCTATGGCTGCACCTTC. Its protein product is CASSSSPGTLYGCTF. The chain combines TRBV5-1 with TRBJ1-2, with a tentative D call TRBD1 (6 bases). Germline V gives CDR1 SGHRS, CDR2 YFSETQ. The CDR3 is 15 amino acids.